This paragraph reports one T cell receptor (beta chain). As yet, its antigen is unknown. CDR3 length: 15 amino acids. The V end lost 0 bases, the J end lost 2 bases, and 12 bases lay between the germline ends. Per the germline V gene, CDR1 is SGHRS and CDR2 is YFSETQ. The time point here: baseline, week 1 (first vaccination visit). The sample's treatment: pre-vaccination baseline after standard-of-care therapy. This sample is part of a study of a mutant IDH1 vaccine in newly diagnosed glioma. About the study: Before enrollment, the patients had been treated with radiotherapy alone, temozolomide alone, or both together. Most of them had received both. Study-level results: The occurrence of vaccine-induced immune responses was seen in 93.3% of patients.

Assay used: immunoSEQ multiplex PCR; TCRdb lists only in-frame clones, some missing. The profile shows about 68,000 clones, around 74% of them singletons. This receptor was taken from a man between 45 and 60 years old with glioma. The input for sequencing was PBMCs, taken from a glioma patient treated with radiotherapy, temozolomide or both. The rearrangement joins TRBV5-1 to TRBJ2-7; D is unclear. The CDR3 DNA follows: TGCGCCAGCAGCTTGGAGTCGACGTATGCCTACGAGCAGTACTTC. It is translated as CASSLESTYAYEQYF.